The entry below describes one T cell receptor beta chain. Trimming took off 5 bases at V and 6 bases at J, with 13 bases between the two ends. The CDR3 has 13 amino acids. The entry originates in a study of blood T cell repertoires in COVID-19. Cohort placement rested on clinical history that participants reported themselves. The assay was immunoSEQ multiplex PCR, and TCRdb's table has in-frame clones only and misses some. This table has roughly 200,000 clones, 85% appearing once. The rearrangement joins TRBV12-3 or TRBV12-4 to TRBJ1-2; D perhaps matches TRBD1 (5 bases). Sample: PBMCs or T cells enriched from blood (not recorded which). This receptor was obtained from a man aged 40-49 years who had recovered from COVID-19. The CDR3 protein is CASSPQGYDGYTF. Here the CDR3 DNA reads TGTGCCAGCAGTCCCCAGGGATATGATGGCTACACCTTC.